These T cell receptor beta chains were read from a single sample in a study of response to subunit inactivated influenza vaccine. TCRdb used MiXCR to reprocess the RT-PCR reads, holding one entry per CDR3 protein. The table includes hundreds of thousands of distinct CDR3 sequences, approximately 18% detected once. The source was PBMCs from blood, collected 4 to 6 days after vaccination. Receptor source: a man aged 50-60 years who received an inactivated influenza vaccine. CDR3s include the opening cysteine and the closing phenylalanine or tryptophan. Fields, in order: V gene, clone size, J gene, D gene, CDR3 DNA, CDR3 protein. The D gene is left open where the match is weak. Size tells how often a clone was seen (once, few, many) or the class of an expanded clone, and some rows leave it out.

>TRBV5-1|many|TRBJ2-2|.
TGCGCCAGCAGCCCGGGTCGGACCGATGTAACCGGGGAGCTGTTTTTT
CASSPGRTDVTGELFF
>TRBV9|.|TRBJ2-3|.
TGTGCCAGCAGCCCTCAGCCGCAGCGGGATACGCAGTATTTT
CASSPQPQRDTQYF
>TRBV7-2|.|TRBJ2-3|.
TGTGCCAGCAGCTTACTAGGGTCGGTCAGCACAGATACGCAGTATTTT
CASSLLGSVSTDTQYF
>TRBV7-2|.|TRBJ2-6|.
TGTGCCAGCAGCTTAGCGGGGTTAAGCTCTGGGGCCAACGTCCTGACTTTC
CASSLAGLSSGANVLTF
>TRBV20-1|few|TRBJ2-7|TRBD2
TGCAGTGCCAGCCCCACTAGCGGGATCTCCTACGAGCAGTACTTC
CSASPTSGISYEQYF
>TRBV12-3/TRBV12-4|many|TRBJ1-5|.
TGTGCCAGCAGTTTAGGCTTCAATCAGCCCCAGCATTTT
CASSLGFNQPQHF
>TRBV10-3|many|TRBJ1-2|.
TGTGCCATCAGTGAGGGGTACTATGGCTACACCTTC
CAISEGYYGYTF
>TRBV28|.|TRBJ2-1|TRBD1
TGTGCCAGCAGTTTAGATGGGACAGGGAGATACAATGAGCAGTTCTTC
CASSLDGTGRYNEQFF
>TRBV20-1|.|TRBJ2-7|.
TGCAGAGCTAGTCCGAGTCGCACTTCGGGAGAGTTTCACTACGAGCAGTACTTC
CRASPSRTSGEFHYEQYF
>TRBV7-9|.|TRBJ2-4|.
TGTGCCAGCAGCCTTATCGGGGGAGCCAAAAACATTCAGTACTTC
CASSLIGGAKNIQYF
>TRBV10-3|.|TRBJ2-5|.
TGTGCCATCGGGGTCGGGGACCCGACCAGGGAGACCCAGTACTTC
CAIGVGDPTRETQYF
>TRBV7-2|few|TRBJ2-7|TRBD1
TGTGCCAGCAGCACAGAGGACAGGCCCTACGAGCAGTACTTC
CASSTEDRPYEQYF
>TRBV5-1|few|TRBJ1-2|TRBD1
TGCGCCAGCAGCAAGGACAGGGGGCTTGGCTACACCTTC
CASSKDRGLGYTF
>TRBV6-1|.|TRBJ2-1|.
TGTGCCAGCAGGGCACCGCCTGAGCAGTTCTTC
CASRAPPEQFF
>TRBV28|.|TRBJ1-2|TRBD1
TGTGCCAGCAGTTTTAGAGTAGGGGGCGGCTACACCTTC
CASSFRVGGGYTF
>TRBV18|.|TRBJ2-5|.
TGTGCCAGCTCGCGTGGGACAAACCAAGAGACCCAGTACTTC
CASSRGTNQETQYF
>TRBV12-3/TRBV12-4|many|TRBJ1-2|TRBD1
TGTGCCAGCCTCACAGGGGGCCGTGGCTACACCTTC
CASLTGGRGYTF
>TRBV5-5|many|TRBJ1-2|.
TGTGCCAGCAGCTTGGAGACTCTCTATGGCTACACCTTC
CASSLETLYGYTF
>TRBV20-1|few|TRBJ2-2|.
TGCAGTGCTAGGCCACCGGGAATTGGAGGCGCCGGGGAGCTGTTTTTT
CSARPPGIGGAGELFF
>TRBV20-1|.|TRBJ2-1|TRBD2
TGCAGTGCGGACGGACTAGCGGCGTACAATGAGCAGTTCTTC
CSADGLAAYNEQFF
>TRBV5-1|.|TRBJ2-5|TRBD2
TGCGCCAGCAGTAAGCAACTCGGACTAGCGGAAGAGACCCAGTACTTC
CASSKQLGLAEETQYF
>TRBV24-1|.|TRBJ1-2|TRBD1
TGTGCCACCAGCCCGGGACAGGGGAGGGGTGGCTACACCTTC
CATSPGQGRGGYTF
>TRBV29-1|few|TRBJ2-7|.
TGCAGCGTCGGGCAGGGGATTTACGAGCAGTACTTC
CSVGQGIYEQYF
>TRBV6-5|few|TRBJ2-7|.
TGTGCCAGCAACCAGGTAACCTACGAGCAGTACTTC
CASNQVTYEQYF
>TRBV28|.|TRBJ2-7|TRBD1
TGTGCCACGACGACAGGGTTCCACGAGCAGTACTTC
CATTTGFHEQYF
>TRBV29-1|many|TRBJ2-7|TRBD1
TGCAGCGCTGGACAGGGGGCTAAGTACGAGCAGTACTTC
CSAGQGAKYEQYF
>TRBV7-2|.|TRBJ2-1|TRBD2
TGTGCCAGCAGCCTAGAGGGACTAGCGGGAAGGAATGAGCAGTTCTTC
CASSLEGLAGRNEQFF
>TRBV7-2|few|TRBJ2-1|.
TGTGCCAGCGGCCGGCGTGGCGGCTCCTACAATGAGCAGTTCTTC
CASGRRGGSYNEQFF
>TRBV28|few|TRBJ2-5|.
TGTGCCAGCAGTTTACCCTCTATCGGAGAGACCCAGTACTTC
CASSLPSIGETQYF
>TRBV5-1|.|TRBJ2-1|.
TGCGCCAGCAGCTTGGTGTTCAGCAGGGGGGGGTCCTACAATGAGCAGTTCTTC
CASSLVFSRGGSYNEQFF
>TRBV5-1|.|TRBJ2-7|.
TGCGCCAGCAGCTTGGATGCCCGGGGCTCCTACGAGCAGTACTTC
CASSLDARGSYEQYF
>TRBV5-1|many|TRBJ2-7|.
TGCGCCAGCAGTCGAACGTCCTACGAGCAGTACTTC
CASSRTSYEQYF
>TRBV5-5|many|TRBJ1-3|.
TGTGCCAGCAGTCCCGGGACATTGAGCTCTGGAAACACCATATATTTT
CASSPGTLSSGNTIYF
>TRBV19|.|TRBJ2-1|.
TGTGCCAGTAGTATTGAAGGTGACAAACGCGCTGAGCAGTTCTTC
CASSIEGDKRAEQFF
>TRBV5-1|few|TRBJ2-1|TRBD1
TGCGCCAGCAGCTTGAGGGACAGGTCTGGTGAGCAGTTCTTC
CASSLRDRSGEQFF
>TRBV25-1|.|TRBJ2-2|.
TGTGCCAGCAGTGAATTTGGTCTGGGGACCGGGGAGCTGTTTTTT
CASSEFGLGTGELFF
>TRBV20-1|.|TRBJ2-3|TRBD2
TGCAGTGCTAAAGCGGGAGGGCCCTCAGATACGCAGTATTTT
CSAKAGGPSDTQYF
>TRBV29-1|many|TRBJ2-1|.
TGCAGCGTTGGGGGCGGGACAGAGAGCTCCTACAATGAGCAGTTCTTC
CSVGGGTESSYNEQFF
>TRBV5-4|few|TRBJ2-1|.
TGTGCCAGCAGCTTAGGGCTAGGAGGCAATGAGCAGTTCTTC
CASSLGLGGNEQFF
>TRBV7-2|many|TRBJ2-1|TRBD2
TGTGCCAGCAGCTTAGGGGGACTAGCGAATGAGCAGTTCTTC
CASSLGGLANEQFF
>TRBV28|.|TRBJ2-3|TRBD1
TGTGCCAGCAGTTCCCCCGGGACAGCCGGCTGGGATACGCAGTATTTT
CASSSPGTAGWDTQYF
>TRBV6-2/TRBV6-3|few|TRBJ1-5|.
TGTGCCAGCAGTTACTTAAGCGGCAATCAGCCCCAGCATTTT
CASSYLSGNQPQHF
>TRBV29-1|few|TRBJ2-1|.
TGCAGCGTGGGGGGTGGGGGGCTCCTCTCCTACAATGAGCAGTTCTTC
CSVGGGGLLSYNEQFF
>TRBV12-3/TRBV12-4|few|TRBJ2-1|.
TGTGCCAGCAGTTTCTGGGGACTTGGGGTGGGCGTCAATGAGCAGTTCTTC
CASSFWGLGVGVNEQFF
>TRBV2|.|TRBJ2-5|.
TGTGCCAGCAGAAGGGCCGGCAGAGTGTACCAAGAGACCCAGTACTTC
CASRRAGRVYQETQYF
>TRBV7-9|few|TRBJ1-1|TRBD1
TGTGCCAGCAGCTTAGCCCGGACAGGGTTCACTGAAGCTTTCTTT
CASSLARTGFTEAFF
>TRBV5-1|few|TRBJ2-5|.
TGCGCCAGCAGCCGACGGGGCAGGGTATCGGGGGAAGAGACCCAGTACTTC
CASSRRGRVSGEETQYF
>TRBV5-6|.|TRBJ2-7|.
TGTGCCAGCAGCTTGCCTCCGGTGAACGAGCAGTACTTC
CASSLPPVNEQYF
>TRBV25-1|.|TRBJ1-1|.
TGTGCCAGCAGTGAATCTCAGGCAGGAGTTTCTGAAGCTTTCTTT
CASSESQAGVSEAFF
>TRBV2|.|TRBJ2-1|TRBD1
TGTGCCAGACAGACAGGGCTGTTTCCCTACAATGAGCAGTTCTTC
CARQTGLFPYNEQFF
>TRBV7-8|few|TRBJ2-2|TRBD2
TGTGCCAGCAGCTTAGGAGGGGTAGCGGGGGCCCGGGAGCTGTTTTTT
CASSLGGVAGARELFF
>TRBV12-3/TRBV12-4|many|TRBJ2-2|.
TGTGCCAGCAGTTTATCTCGGGAATTCAACCTTTTACCGAACACCGGGGAGCTGTTTTTT
CASSLSREFNLLPNTGELFF
>TRBV7-2|few|TRBJ1-1|TRBD1
TGTGCCAGCAGCAGAATACAGGGGGCCACTGAAGCTTTCTTT
CASSRIQGATEAFF
>TRBV29-1|.|TRBJ2-2|.
TGCAGCGTTGAAGAGACACCCCAGTTTGAAGGCACCGGGGAGCTGTTTTTT
CSVEETPQFEGTGELFF
>TRBV6-1|many|TRBJ2-2|.
TGTGCCAGCAGTCCAGGGGCCGACACCGGGGAGCTGTTTTTT
CASSPGADTGELFF
>TRBV5-1|.|TRBJ1-1|TRBD1
TGCGCCAGCAGCATACAGGGGGCGAACACTGAAGCTTTCTTT
CASSIQGANTEAFF
>TRBV7-2|few|TRBJ1-5|.
TGTGCCAGCAGCTTAGTCGGGTTGGGAATTGGACAGCCCCAGCATTTT
CASSLVGLGIGQPQHF
>TRBV20-1|many|TRBJ2-7|.
TGCAGTGCTAGTACTTCAACAGGGAAATCCTACGAGCAGTACTTC
CSASTSTGKSYEQYF
>TRBV7-2|.|TRBJ2-1|.
TGTGCCAGCAGCTTATTCCAGGGGAAGTTCAATGAGCAGTTCTTC
CASSLFQGKFNEQFF